This T cell receptor (beta chain) was sequenced during a study of T cell responses to AZD1222 COVID-19 vaccine. Comments on this clone: The antigen is undetermined.

This CDR3 is built from 14 residues. CDR1 LGHDT and CDR2 YNNKEL come from the germline V gene (reference sequence). With 2 bases removed from V and 7 bases from J, the gap between germline ends came to 12 bases. Findings of the study overall: Reportedly, close to half of spike-specific TCRs are directed against unmutated variant regions. The peak T cell response came first, and repertoires were sampled only after it. Most donors were white British, females outnumbered males, and clonal diversity was possibly underestimated.

Assay: immunoSEQ multiplex PCR; the TCRdb copy retains only in-frame clones and omits some. The table shows some 170,000 clones, with roughly 91% occurring only once. The receptor was isolated from an adult who received the MenACWY meningococcal vaccine as a control. This chain uses TRBV3-1 (or the pseudogene TRBV3-2) with TRBJ1-3; the D gene is possibly TRBD1 (5 bases). The sample in question was peripheral blood, obtained 28 days after the second dose of the MenACWY control vaccine. In DNA form, the CDR3 reads TGTGCCAGCAGCCAACGGGACGGCAGTAACACCATATATTTT. Translating it yields CASSQRDGSNTIYF.